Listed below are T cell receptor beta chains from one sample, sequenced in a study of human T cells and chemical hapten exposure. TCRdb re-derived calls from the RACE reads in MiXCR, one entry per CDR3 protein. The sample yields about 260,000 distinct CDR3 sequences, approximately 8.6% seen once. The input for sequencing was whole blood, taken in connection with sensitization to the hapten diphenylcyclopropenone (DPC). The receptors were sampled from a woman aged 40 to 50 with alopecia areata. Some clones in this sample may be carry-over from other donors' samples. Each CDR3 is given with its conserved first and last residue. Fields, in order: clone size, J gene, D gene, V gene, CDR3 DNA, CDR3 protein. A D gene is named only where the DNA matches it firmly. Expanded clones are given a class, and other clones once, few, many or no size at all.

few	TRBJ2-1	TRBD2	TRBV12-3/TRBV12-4	TGTGCCAGCAGTTCCGCTAGCGGGCCCAATGAGCAGTTCTTC	CASSSASGPNEQFF
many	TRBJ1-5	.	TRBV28	TGTGCCAGCGGTGGGACAAGCAGGAATCAGCCCCAGCATTTT	CASGGTSRNQPQHF
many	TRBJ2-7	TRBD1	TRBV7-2	TGTGCCAGCAGCCCGACCTGGCAGGGGGCTGGGGAGTACTTC	CASSPTWQGAGEYF
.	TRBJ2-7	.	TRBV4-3	TGCGCCAGCAGCCAAGATGTACAGGCCGCCTACGAGCAGTACTTC	CASSQDVQAAYEQYF
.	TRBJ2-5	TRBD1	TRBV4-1	TGCGCCAGCAGCCAAGGACAGGGGGCCCAAGAGACCCAGTACTTC	CASSQGQGAQETQYF
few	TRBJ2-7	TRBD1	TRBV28	TGTGCCAGCAGTTACCCCGCCGCCGGGACAGCCTCCTACGAGCAGTACTTC	CASSYPAAGTASYEQYF
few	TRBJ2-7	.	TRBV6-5	TGTGCCAGCAGTTACTCGGGTCGGGGAAATTCTCTCGAGCAGTACTTC	CASSYSGRGNSLEQYF
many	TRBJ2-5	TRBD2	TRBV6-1	TGTGCCAGCAGTGCGGGACTAGCGGGGGAGACCCAGTACTTC	CASSAGLAGETQYF
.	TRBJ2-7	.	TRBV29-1	TGCAGCGCTGGGAAGGGGGAAGGCGAGCAGTACTTC	CSAGKGEGEQYF
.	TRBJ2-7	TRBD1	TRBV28	TGTGCCAGCAGCACTCCGGGACAGGGGTGGTACGAGCAGTACTTC	CASSTPGQGWYEQYF
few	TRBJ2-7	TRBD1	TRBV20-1	TGCAGTGCTAGAGAGACAGGGCTTGACTACGAGCAGTACTTC	CSARETGLDYEQYF
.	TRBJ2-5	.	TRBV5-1	TGCGCCAGCAGCTACGTCCCGGAGACCCAGTACTTC	CASSYVPETQYF
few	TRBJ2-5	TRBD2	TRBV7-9	TGTGCCATCACAGCGGGAGCCCTCAAAGAGACCCAGTACTTC	CAITAGALKETQYF
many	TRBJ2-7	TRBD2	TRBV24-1	TGTGCCACCAGTGACCCAACGGGGAGCGGGGAGTACGAGCAGTACTTC	CATSDPTGSGEYEQYF
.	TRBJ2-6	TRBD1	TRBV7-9	TGTGCCAGCAGCACTCACAGGGGGCCTGGGGCCAACGTCCTGACTTTC	CASSTHRGPGANVLTF
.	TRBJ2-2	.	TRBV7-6	TGTGCCAGCCGCGGTGTGTGGGACGGGGAGCTGTTTTTT	CASRGVWDGELFF
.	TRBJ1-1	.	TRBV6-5	TGTGCCAGCAGTTACTGGGCAGGGGAAACTTTCTTT	CASSYWAGETFF
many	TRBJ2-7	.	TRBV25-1	TGTGCCAGCAGTGAATCGTTTATAGGGGCGTTAACCGAGCAGTACTTC	CASSESFIGALTEQYF
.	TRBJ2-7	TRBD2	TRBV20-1	TGCAGTGCTACAGCCCGGACTAGCGGGCGATCCTACGAGCAGTACTTC	CSATARTSGRSYEQYF
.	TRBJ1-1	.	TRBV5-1	TGCGCCAGCAGCTGGCAGCGCGGGGGTAATGAAGCTTTCTTT	CASSWQRGGNEAFF
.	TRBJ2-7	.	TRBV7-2	TGTGCCAGCAGCCTACCCCCGGGACACCCAACCTACGAGCAGTACTTC	CASSLPPGHPTYEQYF
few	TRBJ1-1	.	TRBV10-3	TGTGCCATCTCTAGGGGTGGGGGCACTGAAGCTTTCTTT	CAISRGGGTEAFF
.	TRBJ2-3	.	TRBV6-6	TGTGCCAGCACGGCGGGCATAGATACGCAGTATTTT	CASTAGIDTQYF
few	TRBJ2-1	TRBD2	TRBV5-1	TGCGCCAGCAGCTCCTCCGGGACTAGCGGGATTTACAATGAGCAGTTCTTC	CASSSSGTSGIYNEQFF
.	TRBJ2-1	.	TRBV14	TGTGCCAGCAGCCAAGATATGACAGTACGCAATGAGCAGTTCTTC	CASSQDMTVRNEQFF
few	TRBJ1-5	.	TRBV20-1	TGCAGTGCCACTAACTCACGGGATAGCAATCAGCCCCAGCATTTT	CSATNSRDSNQPQHF
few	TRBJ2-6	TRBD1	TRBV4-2	TGTGCCAGCAGCCAAGATCTCACAGGGGGTCCCTTCTCTGGGGCCAACGTCCTGACTTTC	CASSQDLTGGPFSGANVLTF
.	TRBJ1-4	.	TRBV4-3	TGCGCCAGCCAAAAAGACAGCTATGAAAAACTGTTTTTT	CASQKDSYEKLFF
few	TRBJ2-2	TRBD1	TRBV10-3	TGTGCCATCAGTGTACCCTCGGGACAGGGGAACACCGGGGAGCTGTTTTTT	CAISVPSGQGNTGELFF
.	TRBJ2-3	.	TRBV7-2	TGTGCCAGCAGCTTATCTCCCGGGATGGACACAGATACGCAGTATTTT	CASSLSPGMDTDTQYF
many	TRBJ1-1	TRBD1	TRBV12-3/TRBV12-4	TGTGCCAGCAGTGTCGGACAGGGGAGAACTGAAGCTTTCTTT	CASSVGQGRTEAFF
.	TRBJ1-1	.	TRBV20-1	TGCAGTGCTAGAGTCGGCGGTTCGGGGAACACTGAAGCTTTCTTT	CSARVGGSGNTEAFF
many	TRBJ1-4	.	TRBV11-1	TGTGCCAGCAGCTTAAGATTGGTCGTTGGGGATGAAAAACTGTTTTTT	CASSLRLVVGDEKLFF
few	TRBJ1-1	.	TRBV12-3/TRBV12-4	TGTGCCAGCAGTTTCGGAAGGGAAACTGAAGCTTTCTTT	CASSFGRETEAFF
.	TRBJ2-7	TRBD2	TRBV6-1	TGTGCCAGCAATACCGGACTAGCGGGAGCCTACGAGCAGTACTTC	CASNTGLAGAYEQYF
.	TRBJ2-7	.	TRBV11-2	TGTGCCAGCACCCCCGCCGGCTCCAGACCTTACGAGCAGTACTTC	CASTPAGSRPYEQYF
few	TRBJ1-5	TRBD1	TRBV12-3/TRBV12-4	TGTGCCAGCAGTTTAGGGGGACAGGTAGTGGGCCAGCCCCAGCATTTT	CASSLGGQVVGQPQHF
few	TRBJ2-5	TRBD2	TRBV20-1	TGCAGTGCTGGCAGGACTAGCGGGAGTGAGACCCAGTACTTC	CSAGRTSGSETQYF
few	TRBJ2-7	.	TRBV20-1	TGCAGTGCTAGAGTGGCACAAACCTACGAGCAGTACTTC	CSARVAQTYEQYF
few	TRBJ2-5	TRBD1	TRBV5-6	TGTGCCAGCAGCTTGATCGGACAGGGGAGCCAAGAGACCCAGTACTTC	CASSLIGQGSQETQYF
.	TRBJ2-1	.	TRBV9	TGTGCCAGCAGCAGTCCTTCCTACAATGAGCAGTTCTTC	CASSSPSYNEQFF
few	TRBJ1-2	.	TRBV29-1	TGCAGCGTCGCCCCCTCGGGAGTTGGCTACACCTTC	CSVAPSGVGYTF
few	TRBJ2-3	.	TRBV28	TGTGCCAGCAGTTTTGAGGCAGGAAGCACAGATACGCAGTATTTT	CASSFEAGSTDTQYF
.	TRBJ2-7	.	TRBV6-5	TGTGCCAGCAGTTACTCGATAACGGGGGGCACCTACGAGCAGTACTTC	CASSYSITGGTYEQYF
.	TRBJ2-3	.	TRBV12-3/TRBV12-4	TGTGCCAGCAGTTTTTATACGGGTAGCACAGATACGCAGTATTTT	CASSFYTGSTDTQYF
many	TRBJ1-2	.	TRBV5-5	TGTGCCAGCAGCTTGCTAGGGGAGAACTATGGCTACACCTTC	CASSLLGENYGYTF
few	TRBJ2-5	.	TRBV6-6	TGTGCCAGCAGTACGACTAGAAAGACCCAGTACTTC	CASSTTRKTQYF
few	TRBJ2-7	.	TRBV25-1	TGTGCCAGCTCTCCGGGCCTAGGGTCCTACGAGCAGTACTTC	CASSPGLGSYEQYF
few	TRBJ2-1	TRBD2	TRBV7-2	TGTGCCAGCAGCCCCCCGACTAGCGGGAGGGCAAAGGAGCAGTTCTTC	CASSPPTSGRAKEQFF
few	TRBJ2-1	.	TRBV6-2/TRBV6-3	TGTGCCAGCCGGGGGCTAAGCGGGGCTAATGAGCAGTTCTTC	CASRGLSGANEQFF
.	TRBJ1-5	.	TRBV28	TGTGCCAGCACCCTAGGGGGTATCGGTCAGCCCCAGCATTTT	CASTLGGIGQPQHF
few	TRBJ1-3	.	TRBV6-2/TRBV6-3	TGTGCCAGCAGCCCACAGCGCCCCAGCTCTGGAAACACCATATATTTT	CASSPQRPSSGNTIYF
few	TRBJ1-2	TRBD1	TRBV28	TGTGCCAGCAGTTTTAAAGTGACAGGGGGCAACAATGGCTACACCTTC	CASSFKVTGGNNGYTF
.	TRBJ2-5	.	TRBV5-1	TGCGCCAGCACGGCAGGGCACTACCAAGAGACCCAGTACTTC	CASTAGHYQETQYF
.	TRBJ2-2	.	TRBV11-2	TGTGCCAGCAGCTTAGATGGCGGGGCCGGGGAGCTGTTTTTT	CASSLDGGAGELFF
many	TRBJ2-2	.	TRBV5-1	TGCGCCAGCAGCTCCGACTCCCCGAACACCGGGGAGCTGTTTTTT	CASSSDSPNTGELFF
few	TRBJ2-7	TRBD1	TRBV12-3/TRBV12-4	TGTGCCAGCACCGAGAGCGGGACAGGGGGCTCCCGCGAGCAGTACTTC	CASTESGTGGSREQYF
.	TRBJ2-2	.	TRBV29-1	TGCAGCGTTGTGGAGGTCACCGGGGAGCTGTTTTTT	CSVVEVTGELFF
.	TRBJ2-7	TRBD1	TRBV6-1	TGTGCCAGCAGTGGGCGGACAGGCGACTCCTACGAGCAGTACTTC	CASSGRTGDSYEQYF
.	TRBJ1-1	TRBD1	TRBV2	TGTGCCAGCAGCGACAGGGCGGGTTTTGCTTTCTTT	CASSDRAGFAFF